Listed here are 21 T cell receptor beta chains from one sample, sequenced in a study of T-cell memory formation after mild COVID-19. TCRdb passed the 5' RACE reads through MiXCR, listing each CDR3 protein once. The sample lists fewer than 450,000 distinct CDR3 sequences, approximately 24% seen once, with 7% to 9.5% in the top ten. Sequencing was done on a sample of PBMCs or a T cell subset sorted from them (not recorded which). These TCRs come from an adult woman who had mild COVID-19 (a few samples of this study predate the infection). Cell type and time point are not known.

The CDR3 here is CASRRGLAGASETQYF. CDR3 coding DNA: TGTGCCAGCAGAAGGGGACTAGCGGGAGCGTCGGAGACCCAGTACTTC. The chain combines TRBV12-3 or TRBV12-4 with TRBJ2-5; 14 nucleotides match TRBD2. The CDR3 loop spans 16 amino acids. The ends lost 6 bases at V and 5 bases at J; junction bases unmatched: 8.

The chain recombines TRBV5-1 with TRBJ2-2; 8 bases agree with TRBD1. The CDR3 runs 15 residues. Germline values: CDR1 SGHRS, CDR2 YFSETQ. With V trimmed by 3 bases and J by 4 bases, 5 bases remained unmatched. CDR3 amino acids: CASSSGQASTGELFF. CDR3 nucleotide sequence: TGCGCCAGCAGCTCGGGACAGGCTAGCACCGGGGAGCTGTTTTTT.

CDR3 region: CSAHPRQGLGGDYGYTF. CDR3 sequence (DNA): TGCAGTGCGCATCCCCGACAGGGGCTCGGCGGGGACTATGGCTACACCTTC. The rearrangement joins TRBV20-1 to TRBJ1-2; the match to TRBD1 covers 8 bases. In germline, CDR1 is DFQATT, CDR2 SNEGSKA (reference sequence). The V segment lost 6 bases and the J segment 3 bases; nucleotides outside the gene matches: 18. The CDR3 consists of 17 residues.

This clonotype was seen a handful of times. The CDR3: CASSKAGESNEQFF. The CDR3 DNA is TGTGCCAGCAGCAAGGCGGGAGAATCTAATGAGCAGTTCTTC. V is TRBV21-1 and J is TRBJ2-1. TRBV21-1 is assigned pseudogene status. The CDR3 is made up of 14 amino acids.

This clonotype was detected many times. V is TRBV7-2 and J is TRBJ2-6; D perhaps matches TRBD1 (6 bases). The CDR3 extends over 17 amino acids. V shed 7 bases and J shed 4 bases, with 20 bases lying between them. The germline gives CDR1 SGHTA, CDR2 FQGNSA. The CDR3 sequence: CASIGGQGLRGANVLTF. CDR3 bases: TGTGCCAGCATAGGGGGACAAGGCCTAAGGGGGGCCAACGTCCTGACTTTC.

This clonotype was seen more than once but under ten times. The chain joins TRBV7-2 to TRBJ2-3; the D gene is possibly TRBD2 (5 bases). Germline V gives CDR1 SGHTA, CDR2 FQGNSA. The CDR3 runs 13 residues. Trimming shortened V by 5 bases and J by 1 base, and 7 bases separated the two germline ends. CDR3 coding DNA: TGTGCCAGCAGCATTAGCGGCACAGATACGCAGTATTTT. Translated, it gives CASSISGTDTQYF.

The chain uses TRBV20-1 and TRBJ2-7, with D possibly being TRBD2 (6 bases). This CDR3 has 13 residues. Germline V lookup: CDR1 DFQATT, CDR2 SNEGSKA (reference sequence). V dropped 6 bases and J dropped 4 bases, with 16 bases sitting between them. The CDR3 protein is CSAPERVEYEQYF. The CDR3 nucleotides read TGCAGTGCCCCTGAGCGGGTGGAATACGAGCAGTACTTC.

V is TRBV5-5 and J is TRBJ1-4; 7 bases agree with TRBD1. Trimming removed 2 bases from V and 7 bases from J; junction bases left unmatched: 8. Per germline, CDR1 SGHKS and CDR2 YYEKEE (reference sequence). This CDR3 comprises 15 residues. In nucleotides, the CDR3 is TGTGCCAGCAGCTTTGGAGGGGGCCGAGGTGAAAAACTGTTTTTT. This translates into CASSFGGGRGEKLFF.

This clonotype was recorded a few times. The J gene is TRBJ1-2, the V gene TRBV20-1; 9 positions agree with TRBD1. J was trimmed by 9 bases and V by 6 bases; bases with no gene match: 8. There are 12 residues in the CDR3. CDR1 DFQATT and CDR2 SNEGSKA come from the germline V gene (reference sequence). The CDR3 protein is CSARTGENRYTF. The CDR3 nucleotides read TGCAGTGCGCGGACAGGGGAGAATCGCTACACCTTC.

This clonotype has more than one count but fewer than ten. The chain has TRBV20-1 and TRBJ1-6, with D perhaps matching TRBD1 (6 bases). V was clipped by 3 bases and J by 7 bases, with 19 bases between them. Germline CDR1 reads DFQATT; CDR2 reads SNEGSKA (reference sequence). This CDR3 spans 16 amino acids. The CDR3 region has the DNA TGCAGTGCTAGGGAGGTCGGGACATCAGGAAATTCACCCCTCCACTTT. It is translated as CSAREVGTSGNSPLHF.

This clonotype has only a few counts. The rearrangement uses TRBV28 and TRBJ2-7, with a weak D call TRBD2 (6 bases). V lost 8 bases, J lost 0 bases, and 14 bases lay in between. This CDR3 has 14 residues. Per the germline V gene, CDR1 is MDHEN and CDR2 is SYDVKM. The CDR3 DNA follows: TGTGCCAGCCACGAAAGCGGGTCCTCCTACGAGCAGTACTTC. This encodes CASHESGSSYEQYF.

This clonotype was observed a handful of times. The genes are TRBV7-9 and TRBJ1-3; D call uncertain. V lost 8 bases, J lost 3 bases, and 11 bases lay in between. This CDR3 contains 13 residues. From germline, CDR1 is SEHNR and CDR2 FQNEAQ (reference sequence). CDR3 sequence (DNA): TGTGCCAGCGCTGGGGTAGATGGAAACACCATATATTTT. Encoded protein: CASAGVDGNTIYF. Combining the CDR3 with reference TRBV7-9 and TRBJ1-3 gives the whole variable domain DTGVSQNPRHKITKRGQNVTFRCDPISEHNRLYWYRQTLGQGPEFLTYFQNEAQLEKSRLLSDRFSAERPKGSFSTLEIQRTEQGDSAMYLCASAGVDGNTIYFGEGSWLTVV.

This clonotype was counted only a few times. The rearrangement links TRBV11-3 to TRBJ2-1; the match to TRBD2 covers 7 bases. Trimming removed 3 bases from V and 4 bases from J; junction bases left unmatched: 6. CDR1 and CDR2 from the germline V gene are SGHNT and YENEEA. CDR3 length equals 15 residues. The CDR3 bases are TGTGCCAGCAGCTTCGGGCGGGAGAGGTACAATGAGCAGTTCTTC. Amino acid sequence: CASSFGRERYNEQFF.

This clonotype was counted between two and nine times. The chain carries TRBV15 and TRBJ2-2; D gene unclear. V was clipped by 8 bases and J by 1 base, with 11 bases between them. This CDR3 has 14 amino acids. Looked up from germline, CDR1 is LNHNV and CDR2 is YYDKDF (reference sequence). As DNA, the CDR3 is TGTGCCACCCGAGTGTCCAGGAACACCGGGGAGCTGTTTTTT. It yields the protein CATRVSRNTGELFF. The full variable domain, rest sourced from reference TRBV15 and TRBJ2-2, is DAMVIQNPRYQVTQFGKPVTLSCSQTLNHNVMYWYQQKSSQAPKLLFHYYDKDFNNEADTPDNFQSRRPNTSFCFLDIRSPGLGDTAMYLCATRVSRNTGELFFGEGSRLTVL.

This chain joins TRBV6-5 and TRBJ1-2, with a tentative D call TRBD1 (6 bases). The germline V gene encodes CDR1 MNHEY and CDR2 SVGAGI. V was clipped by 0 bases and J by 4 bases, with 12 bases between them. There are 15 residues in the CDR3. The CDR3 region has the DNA TGTGCCAGCAGTTACTCGATAACAGGGACCTATGGCTACACCTTC. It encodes CASSYSITGTYGYTF.

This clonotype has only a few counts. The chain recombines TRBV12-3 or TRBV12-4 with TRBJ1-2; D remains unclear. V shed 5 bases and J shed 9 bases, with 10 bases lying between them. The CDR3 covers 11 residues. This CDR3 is CASSPGLRYTF. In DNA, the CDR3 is TGTGCCAGCAGTCCTGGACTCCGCTACACCTTC.

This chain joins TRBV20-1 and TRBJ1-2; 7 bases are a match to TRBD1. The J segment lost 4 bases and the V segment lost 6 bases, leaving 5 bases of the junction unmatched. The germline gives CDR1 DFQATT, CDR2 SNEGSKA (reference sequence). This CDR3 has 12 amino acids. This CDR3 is CSARGGRYGYTF. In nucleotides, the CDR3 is TGCAGTGCCCGAGGGGGCCGCTATGGCTACACCTTC.

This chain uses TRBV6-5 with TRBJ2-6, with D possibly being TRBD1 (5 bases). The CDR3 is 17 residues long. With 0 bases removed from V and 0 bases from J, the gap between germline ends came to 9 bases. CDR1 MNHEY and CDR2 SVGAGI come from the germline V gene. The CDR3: CASSYSARGSGANVLTF. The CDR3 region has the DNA TGTGCCAGCAGTTACTCGGCTAGGGGCTCTGGGGCCAACGTCCTGACTTTC.

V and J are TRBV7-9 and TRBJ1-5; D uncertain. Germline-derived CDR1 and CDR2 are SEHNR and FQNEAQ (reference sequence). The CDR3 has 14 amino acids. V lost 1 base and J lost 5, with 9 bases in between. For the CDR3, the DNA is TGTGCCAGCAGCTTAGTAGGTCCCGATCAGCCCCAGCATTTT. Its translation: CASSLVGPDQPQHF.

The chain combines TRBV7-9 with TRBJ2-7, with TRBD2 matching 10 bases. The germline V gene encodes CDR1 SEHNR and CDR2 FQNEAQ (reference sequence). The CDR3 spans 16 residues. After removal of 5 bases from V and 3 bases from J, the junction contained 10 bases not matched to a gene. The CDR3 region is CASSETRASGSYEQYF. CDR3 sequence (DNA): TGTGCCAGCAGCGAGACCCGGGCTAGCGGGAGCTACGAGCAGTACTTC. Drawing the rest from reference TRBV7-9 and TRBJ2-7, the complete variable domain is DTGVSQNPRHKITKRGQNVTFRCDPISEHNRLYWYRQTLGQGPEFLTYFQNEAQLEKSRLLSDRFSAERPKGSFSTLEIQRTEQGDSAMYLCASSETRASGSYEQYFGPGTRLTVT.

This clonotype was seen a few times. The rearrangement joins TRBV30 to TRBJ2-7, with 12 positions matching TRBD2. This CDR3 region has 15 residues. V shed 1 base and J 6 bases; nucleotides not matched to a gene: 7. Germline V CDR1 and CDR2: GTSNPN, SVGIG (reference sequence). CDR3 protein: CAWSDLAGGPREQYF. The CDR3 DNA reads TGTGCCTGGAGTGACCTAGCGGGAGGGCCCCGCGAGCAGTACTTC.